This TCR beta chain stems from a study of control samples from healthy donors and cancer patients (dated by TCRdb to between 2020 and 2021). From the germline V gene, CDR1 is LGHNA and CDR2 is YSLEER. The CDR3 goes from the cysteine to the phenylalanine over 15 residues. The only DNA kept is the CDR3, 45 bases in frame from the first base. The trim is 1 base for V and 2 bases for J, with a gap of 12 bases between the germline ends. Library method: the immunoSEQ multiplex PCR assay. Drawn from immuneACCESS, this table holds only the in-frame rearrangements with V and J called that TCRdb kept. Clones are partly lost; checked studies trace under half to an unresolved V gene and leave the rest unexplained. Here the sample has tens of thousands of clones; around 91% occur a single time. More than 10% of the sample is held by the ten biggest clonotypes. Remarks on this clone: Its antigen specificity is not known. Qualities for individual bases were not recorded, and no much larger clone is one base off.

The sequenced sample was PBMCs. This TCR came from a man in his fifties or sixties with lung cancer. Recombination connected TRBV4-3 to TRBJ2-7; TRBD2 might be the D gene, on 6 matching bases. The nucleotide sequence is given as TGCGCCAGCAGCCAAGGACGGGGACTCACCTACGAGCAGTACTTC. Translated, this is CASSQGRGLTYEQYF.